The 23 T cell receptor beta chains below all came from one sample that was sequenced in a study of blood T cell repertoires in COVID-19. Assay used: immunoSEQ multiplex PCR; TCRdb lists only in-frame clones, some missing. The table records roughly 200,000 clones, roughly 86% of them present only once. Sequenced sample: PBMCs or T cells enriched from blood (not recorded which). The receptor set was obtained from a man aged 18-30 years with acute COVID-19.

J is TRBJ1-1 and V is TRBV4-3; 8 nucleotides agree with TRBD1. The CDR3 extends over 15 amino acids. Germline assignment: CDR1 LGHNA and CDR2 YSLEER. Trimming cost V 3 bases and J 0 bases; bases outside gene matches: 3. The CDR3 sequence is CASSQRTGMNTEAFF. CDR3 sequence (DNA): TGCGCCAGCAGCCAGCGGACAGGGATGAACACTGAAGCTTTCTTT.

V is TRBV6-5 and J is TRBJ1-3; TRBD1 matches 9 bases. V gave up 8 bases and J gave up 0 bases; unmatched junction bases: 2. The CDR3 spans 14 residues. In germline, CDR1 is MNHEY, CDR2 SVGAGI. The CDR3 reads CASEDRGSGNTIYF. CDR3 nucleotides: TGTGCCAGCGAGGACAGGGGCTCTGGAAACACCATATATTTT.

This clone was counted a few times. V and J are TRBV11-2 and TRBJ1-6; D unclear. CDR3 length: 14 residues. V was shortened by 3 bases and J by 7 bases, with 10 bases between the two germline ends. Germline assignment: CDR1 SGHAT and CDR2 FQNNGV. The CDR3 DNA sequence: TGTGCCAGCAGCTTCGGCGGCCACAATTCACCCCTCCACTTT. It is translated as CASSFGGHNSPLHF.

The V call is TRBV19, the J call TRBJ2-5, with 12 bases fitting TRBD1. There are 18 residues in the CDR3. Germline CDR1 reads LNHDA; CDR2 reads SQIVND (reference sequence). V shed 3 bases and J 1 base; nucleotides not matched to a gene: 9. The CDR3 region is CASSIGTGGYTPQETQYF. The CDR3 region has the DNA TGTGCCAGTAGTATCGGGACAGGGGGCTATACACCCCAAGAGACCCAGTACTTC.

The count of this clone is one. CDR3 sequence: CASSSGQGGNTIYF. CDR3 in DNA: TGTGCCAGCAGCTCCGGACAGGGGGGAAACACCATATATTTT. This chain connects TRBV5-4 to TRBJ1-3, with 9 bases aligning to TRBD1. CDR3 length: 14 amino acids. The germline CDR1 and CDR2 sequences are SGHNT and YYREEE (reference sequence). Losses at the gene ends were 3 bases for V and 4 bases for J; bases not matched to a gene: 2.

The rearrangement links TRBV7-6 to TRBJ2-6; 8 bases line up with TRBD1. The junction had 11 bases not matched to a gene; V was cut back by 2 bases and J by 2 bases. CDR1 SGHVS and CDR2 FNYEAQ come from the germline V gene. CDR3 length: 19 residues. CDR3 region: CASSLSLRQGNPGANVLTF. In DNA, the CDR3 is TGTGCCAGCAGCTTAAGCCTGAGACAGGGGAACCCTGGGGCCAACGTCCTGACTTTC.

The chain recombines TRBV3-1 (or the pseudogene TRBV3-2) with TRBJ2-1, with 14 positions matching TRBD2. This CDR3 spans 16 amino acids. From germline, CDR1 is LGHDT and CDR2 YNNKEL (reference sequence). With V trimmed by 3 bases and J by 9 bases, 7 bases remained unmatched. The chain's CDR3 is CASSHLGLAGGGEQFF. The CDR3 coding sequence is TGTGCCAGCAGCCATCTAGGACTAGCGGGAGGCGGTGAGCAGTTCTTC.

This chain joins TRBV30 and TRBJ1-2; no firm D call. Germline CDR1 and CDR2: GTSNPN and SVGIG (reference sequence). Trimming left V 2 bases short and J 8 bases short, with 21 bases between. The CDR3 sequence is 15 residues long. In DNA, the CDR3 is TGTGCCTGGAGTCCATCCCGGGTCTATCAGCGGGGCTACACCTTC. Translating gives CAWSPSRVYQRGYTF.

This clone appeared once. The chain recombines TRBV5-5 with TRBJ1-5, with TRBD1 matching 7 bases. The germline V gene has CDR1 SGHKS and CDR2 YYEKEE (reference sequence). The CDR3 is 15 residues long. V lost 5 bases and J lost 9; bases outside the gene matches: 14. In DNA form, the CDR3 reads TGTGCCAGCAGGAAAGAAGGGGGCCTCGGGGGGCCCCAGCATTTT. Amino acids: CASRKEGGLGGPQHF.

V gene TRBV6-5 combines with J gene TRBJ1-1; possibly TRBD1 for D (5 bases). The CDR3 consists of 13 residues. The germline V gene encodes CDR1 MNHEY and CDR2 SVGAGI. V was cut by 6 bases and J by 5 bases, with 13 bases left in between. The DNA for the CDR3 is TGTGCCAGCAGCCCCAGTCGGGGGACTGAAGCTTTCTTT. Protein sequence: CASSPSRGTEAFF.

CDR3 nucleotides: TGTGCCTGGAGTGTTCCCGGGACTGCATCCTACGAGCAGTACTTC. Residues: CAWSVPGTASYEQYF. The J gene is TRBJ2-7, the V gene TRBV30; TRBD2 is a possible D gene (6 bases). The V and J ends lost 0 bases and 1 base respectively, with 13 bases between them. The CDR3 sequence is 15 residues long. The germline V gene has CDR1 GTSNPN and CDR2 SVGIG (reference sequence).

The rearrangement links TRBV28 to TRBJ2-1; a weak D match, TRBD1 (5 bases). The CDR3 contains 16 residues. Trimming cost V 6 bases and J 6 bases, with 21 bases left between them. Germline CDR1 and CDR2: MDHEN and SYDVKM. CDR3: CASSQMTAPSGNEQFF. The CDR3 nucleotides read TGTGCCAGCAGCCAAATGACAGCGCCGTCGGGCAATGAGCAGTTCTTC.

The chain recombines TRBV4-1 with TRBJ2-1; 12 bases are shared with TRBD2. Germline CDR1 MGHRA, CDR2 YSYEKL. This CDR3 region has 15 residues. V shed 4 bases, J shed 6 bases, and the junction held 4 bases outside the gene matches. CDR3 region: CASSLGLAGPNEQFF. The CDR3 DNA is TGCGCCAGCAGCCTCGGACTAGCGGGGCCCAATGAGCAGTTCTTC.

The CDR3 nucleotides are TGTGCCAGCAGTTCGTCAGACAGGGGGCTAGGCGAGCAGTACTTC. Protein product: CASSSSDRGLGEQYF. V and J are TRBV6-2 or TRBV6-3 and TRBJ2-7; 10 bases map to TRBD1. Per the germline V gene, CDR1 is MNHEY and CDR2 is SVGEGT. This CDR3 is 15 amino acids long. J lost 6 bases, V lost 4 bases, and 9 bases had no gene match.

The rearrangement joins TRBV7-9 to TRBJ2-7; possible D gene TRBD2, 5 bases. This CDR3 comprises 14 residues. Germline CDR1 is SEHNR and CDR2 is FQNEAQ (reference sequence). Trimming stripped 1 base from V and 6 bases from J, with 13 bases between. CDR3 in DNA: TGTGCCAGCAGCTTAGGGGGAGTGCGTTCCGAGCAGTACTTC. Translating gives CASSLGGVRSEQYF.

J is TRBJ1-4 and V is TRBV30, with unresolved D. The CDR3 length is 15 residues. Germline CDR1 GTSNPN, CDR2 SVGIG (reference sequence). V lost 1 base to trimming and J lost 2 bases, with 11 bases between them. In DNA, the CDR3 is TGTGCCTGGAGTGAGGCCGGGGTTACTAATGAAAAACTGTTTTTT. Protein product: CAWSEAGVTNEKLFF. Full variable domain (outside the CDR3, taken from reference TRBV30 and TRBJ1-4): SQTIHQWPATLVQPVGSPLSLECTVEGTSNPNLYWYRQAAGRGLQLLFYSVGIGQISSEVPQNLSASRPQDRQFILSSKKLLLSDSGFYLCAWSEAGVTNEKLFFGSGTQLSVL.

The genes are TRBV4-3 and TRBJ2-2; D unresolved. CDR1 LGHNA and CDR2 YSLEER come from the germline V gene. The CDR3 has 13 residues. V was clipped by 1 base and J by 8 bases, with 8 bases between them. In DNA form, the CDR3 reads TGCGCCAGCAGCCAAGCTTTCCCTGGGGAGCTGTTTTTT. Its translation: CASSQAFPGELFF.

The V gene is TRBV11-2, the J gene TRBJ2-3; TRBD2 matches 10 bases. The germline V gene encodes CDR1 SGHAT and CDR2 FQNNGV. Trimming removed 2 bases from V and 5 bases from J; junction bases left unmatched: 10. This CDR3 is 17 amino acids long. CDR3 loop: CASSLKTSGPFLDTQYF. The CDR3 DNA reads TGTGCCAGCAGCTTAAAGACTAGCGGGCCCTTTTTAGATACGCAGTATTTT.

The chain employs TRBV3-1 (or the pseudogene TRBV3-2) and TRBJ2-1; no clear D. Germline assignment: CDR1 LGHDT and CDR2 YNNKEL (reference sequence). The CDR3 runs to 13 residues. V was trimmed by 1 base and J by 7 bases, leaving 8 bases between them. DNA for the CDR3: TGTGCCAGCAGCCAAGTGGCGGCAAATGAGCAGTTCTTC. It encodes CASSQVAANEQFF.

The CDR3: CASSPRNTEAFF. The CDR3 DNA follows: TGTGCCAGCAGCCCCCGGAACACTGAAGCTTTCTTT. This rearrangement joins TRBV7-8 to TRBJ1-1; D unclear. Trimming removed 5 bases at V and 1 base at J, with 5 bases between. CDR3 length equals 12 residues. Germline CDR1 and CDR2: SGHVS and FQNEAQ.

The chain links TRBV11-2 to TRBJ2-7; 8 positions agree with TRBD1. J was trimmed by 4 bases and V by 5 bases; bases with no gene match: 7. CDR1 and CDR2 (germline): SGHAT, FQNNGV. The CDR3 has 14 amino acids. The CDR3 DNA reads TGTGCCAGCAGCATGACAGGGGCTATATACGAGCAGTACTTC. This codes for CASSMTGAIYEQYF.

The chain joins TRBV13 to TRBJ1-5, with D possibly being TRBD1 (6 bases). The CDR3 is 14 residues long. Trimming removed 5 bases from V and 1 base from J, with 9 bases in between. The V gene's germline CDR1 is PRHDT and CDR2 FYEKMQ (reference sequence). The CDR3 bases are TGTGCCAGCAGCCTCAGGGGAAGCAATCAGCCCCAGCATTTT. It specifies CASSLRGSNQPQHF.

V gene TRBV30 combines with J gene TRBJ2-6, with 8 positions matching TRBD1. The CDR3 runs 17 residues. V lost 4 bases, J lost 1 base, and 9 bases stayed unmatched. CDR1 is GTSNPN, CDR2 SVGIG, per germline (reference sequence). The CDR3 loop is CAWNPGQAISGANVLTF. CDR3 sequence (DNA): TGTGCCTGGAACCCGGGACAGGCAATTTCTGGGGCCAACGTCCTGACTTTC.